These 21 T cell receptor beta chains originate from one sample sequenced in a study of OX40 agonist ivuxolimab in advanced cancers. Assay: immunoSEQ multiplex PCR; the TCRdb copy retains only in-frame clones and omits some. Of about 25,000 clones in the sample, approximately 86% were seen once. Sequencing was performed on CD4+ or CD8+ T cells sorted from blood, taken in a trial of the OX40 agonist ivuxolimab. Receptors were obtained from an adult with an advanced solid tumor such as melanoma, head and neck, liver or kidney cancer.

The rearrangement uses TRBV9 and TRBJ2-3, with TRBD1 identical over 12 bases. The CDR3 is 15 amino acids. The germline CDR1 and CDR2 sequences are SGDLS and YYNGEE. V shed 3 bases, J shed 6 bases, and the junction held 5 bases outside the gene matches. CDR3: CASSAGQGAADTQYF. CDR3 coding DNA: TGTGCCAGCAGCGCGGGACAGGGGGCGGCGGATACGCAGTATTTT.

This chain joins TRBV29-1 and TRBJ1-4; D is ambiguous. The CDR3 loop spans 13 amino acids. CDR1 and CDR2 from the germline V gene are SQVTM and ANQGSEA. V was pared by 7 bases and J by 4 bases, with 13 bases between. CDR3 DNA sequence: TGCAGCGCCGGAAGGCAAGTTAATGAAAAACTGTTTTTT. Protein: CSAGRQVNEKLFF.

This chain uses TRBV27 with TRBJ1-2; D might be TRBD1 (5 bases). Germline CDR1 and CDR2: MNHEY and SMNVEV (reference sequence). V dropped 7 bases and J dropped 4 bases, with 16 bases sitting between them. The CDR3 runs to 14 residues. The CDR3 coding sequence is TGTGCCAGCAAAAAGATTGGGGGTACCTATGGCTACACCTTC. Protein: CASKKIGGTYGYTF.

This rearrangement joins TRBV27 to TRBJ2-3, with 7 bases that match TRBD2. Germline V gene lookup returns CDR1 MNHEY and CDR2 SMNVEV (reference sequence). The length of the CDR3 is 16 residues. Trimming cost V 7 bases and J 2 bases; bases outside gene matches: 12. Written as DNA, the CDR3 is TGTGCCAGCAAAAAAGGGCTAGCGGTAAACACAGATACGCAGTATTTT. It yields the protein CASKKGLAVNTDTQYF.

The table lists this clone with a few counts. The V gene is TRBV5-8, the J gene TRBJ1-5, with D uncertain. There are 14 residues in the CDR3. The V gene lost 3 bases and the J gene lost 0 bases, with 7 bases spanning the gap. The V gene's germline CDR1 is SGHTS and CDR2 YDEGEE. CDR3 region: CASSYVASNQPQHF. The CDR3 DNA is TGTGCCAGCAGCTACGTCGCTAGCAATCAGCCCCAGCATTTT.

This clone occurred a few times. The chain employs TRBV6-5 and TRBJ1-1; D is undetermined. The CDR3 is 14 residues long. Looked up from germline, CDR1 is MNHEY and CDR2 is SVGAGI. Trimming took 0 bases from V and 7 from J, leaving 12 bases between them. As DNA, the CDR3 is TGTGCCAGCAGTTACTCGATAGGACGTCTTGAAGCTTTCTTT. Translating it yields CASSYSIGRLEAFF.

The V call is TRBV14, the J call TRBJ2-2; TRBD2 matches at 10 bases. Trimming took 1 base from V and 3 from J; bases not matched to a gene: 2. The CDR3 runs to 16 residues. The germline V gene has CDR1 SGHDN and CDR2 FVKESK. The CDR3: CASSQGTSGYTGELFF. The CDR3, as DNA: TGTGCCAGCAGCCAAGGGACTAGCGGATACACCGGGGAGCTGTTTTTT.

The chain is built from TRBV7-2 and TRBJ1-4; 8 positions agree with TRBD1. Germline CDR1 reads SGHTA; CDR2 reads FQGNSA. This CDR3 has 15 amino acids. J gave up 4 bases and V 2 bases, and 3 bases lay outside the gene matches. DNA of the CDR3: TGTGCCAGCAGCTTACAGGGGGCACGTAATGAAAAACTGTTTTTT. It translates to CASSLQGARNEKLFF.

The chain is built from TRBV5-1 and TRBJ2-7, with TRBD1 as a possible D gene (6 bases). Trimming removed 0 bases at V and 5 bases at J, with 12 bases between. Germline V CDR1 and CDR2: SGHRS, YFSETQ. The CDR3 loop spans 14 amino acids. The CDR3 region has the DNA TGCGCCAGCAGCTTGGACAGGGAGAGAGACGAGCAGTACTTC. Its protein product is CASSLDRERDEQYF.

In this sample, this clone turned up once. The chain has TRBV5-5 and TRBJ2-3; 10 positions match TRBD1. V gave up 4 bases and J gave up 3 bases; unmatched junction bases: 8. This CDR3 region has 16 residues. Per germline, CDR1 SGHKS and CDR2 YYEKEE (reference sequence). The chain's CDR3 is CASSLTGGKWTDTQYF. CDR3 DNA: TGTGCCAGCAGCCTGACAGGGGGCAAGTGGACAGATACGCAGTATTTT.

This sequence joins TRBV7-9 and TRBJ2-1; 8 nucleotides align to TRBD1. CDR1 and CDR2 (germline): SEHNR, FQNEAQ (reference sequence). This CDR3 spans 16 amino acids. Trimming removed 5 bases from V and 4 bases from J; junction bases left unmatched: 10. As DNA, the CDR3 is TGTGCCAGCAGCCCTCCGACAGGGGCGACTTACAATGAGCAGTTCTTC. This sequence encodes CASSPPTGATYNEQFF.

The CDR3 nucleotides are TGTGCCAGCAGGATGGATGAACGGACCGACACTGAAGCTTTCTTT. Its translation: CASRMDERTDTEAFF. V gene TRBV27 combines with J gene TRBJ1-1; no clear D gene. From germline, CDR1 is MNHEY and CDR2 SMNVEV (reference sequence). The CDR3 is made up of 15 amino acids. V was clipped by 6 bases and J by 3 bases, with 17 bases between them.

The gene calls are TRBV9 and TRBJ1-3; 9 positions agree with TRBD1. V shed 3 bases and J 3 bases; nucleotides not matched to a gene: 4. Germline loops: CDR1 SGDLS, CDR2 YYNGEE. The CDR3 sequence is 15 residues long. The CDR3 DNA follows: TGTGCCAGCAGCGAGGGACAGGGTAGTGGAAACACCATATATTTT. Amino acid sequence: CASSEGQGSGNTIYF. The whole variable domain, filled in from reference TRBV9 and TRBJ1-3, reads DSGVTQTPKHLITATGQRVTLRCSPRSGDLSVYWYQQSLDQGLQFLIQYYNGEERAKGNILERFSAQQFPDLHSELNLSSLELGDSALYFCASSEGQGSGNTIYFGEGSWLTVV.

This chain joins TRBV9 and TRBJ2-3; a weak D match, TRBD2 (6 bases). The CDR3 has 16 residues. Germline assignment: CDR1 SGDLS and CDR2 YYNGEE. Trimming left V 5 bases short and J 0 bases short, with 16 bases between. The CDR3 reads CASSRGGIYSTDTQYF. In DNA form, the CDR3 reads TGTGCCAGCAGTCGGGGCGGGATTTATAGCACAGATACGCAGTATTTT.

V usage is TRBV27 and J usage is TRBJ1-6, with a weak D call TRBD1 (6 bases). This CDR3 is built from 11 residues. V was cut by 5 bases and J by 10 bases, with 6 bases left in between. CDR1 and CDR2 (germline): MNHEY, SMNVEV (reference sequence). The CDR3 region is CASSGGSPLHF. CDR3 coding DNA: TGTGCCAGCAGTGGGGGCTCACCCCTCCACTTT.

V gene TRBV5-4 combines with J gene TRBJ1-2, with 7 bases identical to TRBD1. Germline V gene sequence: CDR1 SGHNT, CDR2 YYREEE (reference sequence). V shed 4 bases and J 8 bases; nucleotides not matched to a gene: 11. The CDR3 has 14 amino acids. The DNA for the CDR3 is TGTGCCAGCAGCCTTGGGACAGCCAAGGAAGGCTACACCTTC. Protein product: CASSLGTAKEGYTF. Using reference TRBV5-4 and TRBJ1-2 for the parts outside the CDR3, the full variable domain is ETGVTQSPTHLIKTRGQQVTLRCSSQSGHNTVSWYQQALGQGPQFIFQYYREEENGRGNFPPRFSGLQFPNYSSELNVNALELDDSALYLCASSLGTAKEGYTFGSGTRLTVV.

The sample holds one count of this clone. The CDR3 nucleotides read TGCAGCGTTGAAGGGGCGGGACTCATAGCCTACAATGAGCAGTTCTTC. Translating gives CSVEGAGLIAYNEQFF. V usage is TRBV29-1 and J usage is TRBJ2-1; TRBD2 might be the D (6 bases). Germline-derived CDR1 and CDR2 are SQVTM and ANQGSEA. V was pared by 1 base and J by 2 bases, with 15 bases between. This CDR3 region has 16 residues.

The genes are TRBV9 and TRBJ1-5; D not resolved. This CDR3 is built from 13 residues. Germline V lookup: CDR1 SGDLS, CDR2 YYNGEE. V shed 0 bases and J shed 7 bases, with 8 bases lying between them. In DNA, the CDR3 is TGTGCCAGCAGCGTAGGAGTGGACCAGCCCCAGCATTTT. Its protein product is CASSVGVDQPQHF.

The chain links TRBV7-9 to TRBJ1-1, with 11 bases identical to TRBD1. This CDR3 contains 16 residues. J was trimmed by 3 bases and V by 5 bases; bases with no gene match: 8. Germline assignment: CDR1 SEHNR and CDR2 FQNEAQ (reference sequence). The CDR3 DNA is TGTGCCAGCAGCCTAGGGGACAGGGGGGATCACACTGAAGCTTTCTTT. Translating it yields CASSLGDRGDHTEAFF.

This chain links TRBV11-2 with TRBJ2-2; D remains unclear. The germline V gene encodes CDR1 SGHAT and CDR2 FQNNGV. The CDR3 loop spans 12 amino acids. The germline V and J ends were trimmed by 1 base and 6 bases, with 3 bases remaining between them. The CDR3 DNA sequence: TGTGCCAGCAGCTTAGGGGCCGGGGAGCTGTTTTTT. Encoded protein: CASSLGAGELFF.

This clone is labeled medium-sized. The chain links TRBV4-3 to TRBJ1-5; TRBD1 matches 10 bases. CDR3 length equals 16 residues. From germline, CDR1 is LGHNA and CDR2 YSLEER. Trimming removed 1 base from V and 7 bases from J; junction bases left unmatched: 7. For the CDR3, the DNA is TGCGCCAGCAGCCAAGGGACAGGGGGACCCCTCCAGCCCCAGCATTTT. As protein: CASSQGTGGPLQPQHF.